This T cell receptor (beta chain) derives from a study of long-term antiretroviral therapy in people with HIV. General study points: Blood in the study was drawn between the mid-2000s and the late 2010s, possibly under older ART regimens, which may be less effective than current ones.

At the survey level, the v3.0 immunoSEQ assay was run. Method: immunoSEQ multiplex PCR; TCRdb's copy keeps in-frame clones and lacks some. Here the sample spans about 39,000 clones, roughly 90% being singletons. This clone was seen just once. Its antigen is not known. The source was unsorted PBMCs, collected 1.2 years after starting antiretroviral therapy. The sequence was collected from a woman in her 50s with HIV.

In DNA form, the CDR3 reads TGTGCCAGCAGCGCTAAGGGAGGCTACACCTTC. Its translation is CASSAKGGYTF. The chain is built from TRBV5-6 and TRBJ1-2; D unresolved. Germline loops: CDR1 SGHDT, CDR2 YYEEEE. With 4 bases removed from V and 8 bases from J, the gap between germline ends came to 9 bases. The CDR3 covers 11 residues.